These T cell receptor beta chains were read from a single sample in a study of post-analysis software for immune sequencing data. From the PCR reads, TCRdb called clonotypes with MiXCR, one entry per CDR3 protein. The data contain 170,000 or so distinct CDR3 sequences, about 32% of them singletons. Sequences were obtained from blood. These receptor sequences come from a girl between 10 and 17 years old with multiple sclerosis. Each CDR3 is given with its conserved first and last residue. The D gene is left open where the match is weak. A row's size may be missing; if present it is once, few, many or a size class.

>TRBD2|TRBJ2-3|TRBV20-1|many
CSAGTSGADTQYF
TGCAGTGCCGGGACTAGCGGGGCGGATACGCAGTATTTT
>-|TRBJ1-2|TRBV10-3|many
CAINRWGGADNYGYTF
TGTGCCATCAACCGGTGGGGGGGCGCGGATAACTATGGCTACACCTTC
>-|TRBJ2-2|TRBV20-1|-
CSARDLGSGNTGELFF
TGCAGTGCTAGAGATCTAGGTAGCGGGAACACCGGGGAGCTGTTTTTT
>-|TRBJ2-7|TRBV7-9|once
CASSLGIRGYEQYF
TGTGCCAGCAGCTTAGGGATCCGGGGTTACGAGCAGTACTTC
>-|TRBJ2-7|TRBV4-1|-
CASSQVGFSAGRTYEQYF
TGCGCCAGCAGCCAAGTGGGGTTTTCGGCGGGGAGGACCTACGAGCAGTACTTC
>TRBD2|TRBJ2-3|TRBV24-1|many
CATSDPLAGARDTQYF
TGTGCCACCAGTGATCCACTAGCGGGAGCTAGAGATACGCAGTATTTT
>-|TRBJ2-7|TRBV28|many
CASSLIFGPISYEQYF
TGTGCCAGCAGTTTGATTTTCGGTCCGATCTCCTACGAGCAGTACTTC
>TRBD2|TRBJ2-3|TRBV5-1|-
CASSAGLGPPVDTQYF
TGCGCCAGCAGCGCCGGACTAGGCCCCCCAGTGGATACGCAGTATTTT
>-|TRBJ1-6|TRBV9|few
CASSASRGGTYNSPLHF
TGTGCCAGCAGCGCGAGTAGGGGAGGGACCTATAATTCACCCCTCCACTTT
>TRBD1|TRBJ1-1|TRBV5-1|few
CASSWGQGNTEAFF
TGCGCCAGCAGCTGGGGACAGGGGAACACTGAAGCTTTCTTT
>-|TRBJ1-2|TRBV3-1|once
CASSDALRLTNYGYTF
TGTGCCAGCAGCGATGCTTTACGGCTGACTAACTATGGCTACACCTTC
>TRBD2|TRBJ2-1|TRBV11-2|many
CASSFILASSYNEQFF
TGTGCCAGCAGCTTTATACTAGCGAGCTCCTACAATGAGCAGTTCTTC
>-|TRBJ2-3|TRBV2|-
CASSDSADTQYF
TGTGCCAGCAGTGATTCCGCGGATACGCAGTATTTT
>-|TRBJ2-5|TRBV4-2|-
CASSPNNPEETQYF
TGTGCCAGCAGTCCAAACAACCCGGAGGAGACCCAGTACTTC
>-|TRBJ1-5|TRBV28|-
CASSSLFGGEVNLYSNQPQHF
TGTGCCAGCAGTTCCCTATTTGGGGGGGAGGTCAACCTTTATAGCAATCAGCCCCAGCATTTT
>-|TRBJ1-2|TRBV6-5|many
CASRGAPSYGYTF
TGTGCCAGCAGGGGAGCGCCAAGCTATGGCTACACCTTC
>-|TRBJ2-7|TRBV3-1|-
CASSQATLLYYEQYF
TGTGCCAGCAGCCAAGCCACCCTACTCTACTACGAGCAGTACTTC
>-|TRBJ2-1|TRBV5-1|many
CASSLRFVTDNEQFF
TGCGCCAGCAGCTTGCGTTTCGTGACTGACAATGAGCAGTTCTTC
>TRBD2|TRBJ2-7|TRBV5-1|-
CASSHSGYNEQYF
TGCGCCAGCAGTCATAGCGGGTACAATGAGCAGTACTTC
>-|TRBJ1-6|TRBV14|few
CASSQQGDYSPLHF
TGTGCCAGCAGCCAGCAGGGAGACTATTCACCCCTCCACTTT
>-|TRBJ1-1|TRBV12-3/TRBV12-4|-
CASSPGRNTEAFF
TGTGCCAGCAGCCCCGGGCGGAACACTGAAGCTTTCTTT
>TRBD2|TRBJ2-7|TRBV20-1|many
CSARDSSGRAREQYF
TGCAGTGCTAGAGATTCTAGCGGGAGGGCCCGTGAGCAGTACTTC
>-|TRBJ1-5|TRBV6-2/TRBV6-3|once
CASSLSQGSQPQHF
TGTGCCAGCAGCTTAAGTCAGGGGAGCCAGCCCCAGCATTTT
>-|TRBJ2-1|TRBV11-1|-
CASSWSGSKCNEQFF
TGTGCCAGCAGCTGGAGCGGTAGCAAATGCAATGAGCAGTTCTTC
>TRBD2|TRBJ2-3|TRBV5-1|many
CASSLGLAGLTDTQYF
TGCGCCAGCAGCTTAGGACTAGCGGGACTCACAGATACGCAGTATTTT
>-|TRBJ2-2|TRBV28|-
CASSTNLGAKGNTGELFF
TGTGCCAGCAGTACCAACCTAGGGGCCAAGGGGAACACCGGGGAGCTGTTTTTT
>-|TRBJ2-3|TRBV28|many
CASSLTPDTQYF
TGTGCCAGCAGTTTAACCCCAGATACGCAGTATTTT
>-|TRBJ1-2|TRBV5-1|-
CASSSRLNFRAADWNGYTF
TGCGCCAGCAGCTCCCGATTAAACTTCCGGGCCGCCGATTGGAATGGCTACACCTTC
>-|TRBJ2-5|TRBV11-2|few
CASSFYVSAETQYF
TGTGCCAGCAGCTTTTACGTCTCGGCAGAGACCCAGTACTTC
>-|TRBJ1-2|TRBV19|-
CASSNPRTLYDYGYTF
TGTGCCAGTAGTAACCCCCGGACGCTGTACGATTATGGCTACACCTTC
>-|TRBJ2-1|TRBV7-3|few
CASSPGPEASYNEQFF
TGTGCCAGCAGTCCTGGGCCGGAGGCATCCTACAATGAGCAGTTCTTC
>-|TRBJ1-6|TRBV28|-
CASKEGSSYNSPLHF
TGTGCCAGCAAGGAGGGGAGCTCCTATAATTCACCCCTCCACTTT
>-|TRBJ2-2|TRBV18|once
CASSPPWGSNTGELFF
TGTGCCAGCTCACCACCGTGGGGGAGCAACACCGGGGAGCTGTTTTTT
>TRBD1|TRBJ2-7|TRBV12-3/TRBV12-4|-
CASTRTGGFSSYEQYF
TGTGCCAGCACCCGGACAGGGGGCTTTAGCTCCTACGAGCAGTACTTC
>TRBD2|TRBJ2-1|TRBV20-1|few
CSAYTQVSPRTSGSRSQFF
TGCAGTGCTTATACACAGGTATCCCCTCGGACTAGCGGGAGCCGGTCGCAGTTCTTC
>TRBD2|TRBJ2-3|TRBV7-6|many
CASSRTSGSSGTDTQYF
TGTGCCAGCAGCCGGACTAGCGGGAGTAGTGGCACAGATACGCAGTATTTT
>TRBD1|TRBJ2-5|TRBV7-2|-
CASSPRQGAPPQYF
TGTGCCAGCAGCCCTAGACAGGGGGCCCCCCCTCAGTACTTC
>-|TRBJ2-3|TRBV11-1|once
CASSTRTATDAQYF
TGTGCCAGCAGCACTAGGACAGCCACAGATGCGCAGTATTTT
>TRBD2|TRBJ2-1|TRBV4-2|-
CASSQDLRGRGDEQFF
TGTGCCAGCAGCCAAGATTTAAGAGGGAGGGGCGATGAGCAGTTCTTC
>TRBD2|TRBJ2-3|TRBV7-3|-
CASSSSRGDRGDTQYF
TGTGCCAGCAGCAGCTCCCGGGGGGACCGGGGAGATACGCAGTATTTT
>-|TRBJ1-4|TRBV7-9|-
CASSSPLEGLNEKLFF
TGTGCCAGCAGCTCCCCACTGGAGGGGCTAAATGAAAAACTGTTTTTT
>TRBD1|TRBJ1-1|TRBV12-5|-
CASGLTGGKEAFF
TGTGCTAGTGGTCTGACAGGGGGCAAGGAAGCTTTCTTT
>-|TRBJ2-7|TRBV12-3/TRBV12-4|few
CASTLRADWDEQYF
TGTGCCAGCACCCTTAGGGCGGATTGGGACGAGCAGTACTTC
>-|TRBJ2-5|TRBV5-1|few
CASSFDGRGRETQYF
TGCGCCAGCAGCTTTGACGGACGAGGGAGGGAGACCCAGTACTTC
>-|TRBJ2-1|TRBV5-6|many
CASSTINEQFF
TGTGCCAGCAGCACCATTAATGAGCAGTTCTTC
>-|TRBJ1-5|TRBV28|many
CASSLNRWNQPQHF
TGTGCCAGCAGTTTAAACAGGTGGAATCAGCCCCAGCATTTT
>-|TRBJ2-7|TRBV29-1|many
CSVELTYEQYF
TGCAGCGTTGAGTTAACCTACGAGCAGTACTTC
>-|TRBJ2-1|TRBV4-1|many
CASRPVEGDNEQFF
TGCGCCAGCAGGCCCGTCGAGGGGGACAATGAGCAGTTCTTC